This T cell receptor beta chain came from a study of blood T cell repertoires in COVID-19 (dated by TCRdb to the early 2020s). In the study overall: Collaborator samples came from the United States, Italy and Spain and covered acute and convalescent phases of COVID-19. HLA class I and class II types, where available, came from metadata supplied by the sample provider rather than from assay-based typing. A freely available public database, intended as a resource for researchers studying the immune response to SARS-CoV-2, is where the repertoires were released. Samples were obtained from the ongoing ImmuneRACE study (first 160 participants) and from 1,254 subjects provided by 6 global collaborators. The material from the prospective study consisted of cDNA or gDNA derived from T cells, B-cell-depleted T cells, or PBMCs. Sample metadata almost always included a de-identified subject ID, COVID-19 status, age in years and sex. Subjects who had been exposed to COVID-19, were actively infected with it, or had recovered from it provided the deeply sampled blood TCRbeta repertoires that made up the dataset.

Overall results and qualifications from the work: How much clinical and demographic metadata was included differed by source and by participant, and the metadata was provided uncurated.

The collaborating institutions used their own protocols to collect whole blood in K2EDTA tubes. For TCRbeta analysis, collaborator samples were shipped as frozen whole blood, as isolated PBMCs, or as DNA extracted from either sample type. TCRbeta CDR3 regions were amplified from genomic DNA by means of the immunoSEQ Assay, a bias-controlled multiplex PCR. Turning to the authors' computational methods: The number of nucleated cells in each sample was estimated by amplification of reference gene primers within the assay. Sequence reads were collapsed and filtered to measure the absolute abundance of every unique TCRbeta CDR3 rearrangement. For each sample, productive Simpson clonality was calculated as the square root of Simpson's diversity index over productive rearrangements. As stored in TCRdb, this immuneACCESS dataset retains in-frame rearrangements with V and J assigned. A fraction of the clones does not appear; measured against another copy, unresolved V genes explain less than half of the discrepancy, and the remainder lacks a known reason. The V and J calls and clone size were taken over from that table, and D and trimming were inferred from the DNA. The sample table contains 72,000 or so clones; only one count was recorded for approximately 89% of them. The ten largest make up under 40% of the sample.

V gives up 5 bases and J gives up 1 base, and the segment between their germline ends measures 11 bases. CDR1 and CDR2 are read off the germline V gene as SNHLY and FYNNEI. From the cysteine up to the phenylalanine, the CDR3 has a length of 14 residues. Just CDR3 DNA is preserved here, 42 bases in frame from base 1. Regarding this clone: The antigen this receptor binds is unknown. The sample holds no much larger clone one base away, and base qualities are not on file.

The material sequenced was peripheral blood. This receptor chain uses TRBV2 and TRBJ1-1; D gene: possibly TRBD1, on 5 matching bases. The TCR was taken from a woman of 80 years or more with active or convalescent COVID-19. The DNA sequence is TGTGCCAGCAGTCTCCGGGGGGGGAACACTGAAGCTTTCTTT. This sequence encodes CASSLRGGNTEAFF.